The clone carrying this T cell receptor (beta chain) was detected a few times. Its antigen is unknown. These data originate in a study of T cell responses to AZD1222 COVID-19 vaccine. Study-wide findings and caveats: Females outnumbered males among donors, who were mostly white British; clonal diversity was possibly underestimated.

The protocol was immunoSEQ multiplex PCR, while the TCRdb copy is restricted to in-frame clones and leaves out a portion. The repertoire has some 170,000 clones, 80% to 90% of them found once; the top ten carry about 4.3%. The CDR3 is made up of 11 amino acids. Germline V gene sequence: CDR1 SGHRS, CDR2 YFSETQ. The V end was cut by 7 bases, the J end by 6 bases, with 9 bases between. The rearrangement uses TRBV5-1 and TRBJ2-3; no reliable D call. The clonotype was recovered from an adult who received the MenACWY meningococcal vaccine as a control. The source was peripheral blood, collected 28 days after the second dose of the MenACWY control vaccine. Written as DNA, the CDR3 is TGCGCCAGCGGACCTTACGATACGCAGTATTTT. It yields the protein CASGPYDTQYF.